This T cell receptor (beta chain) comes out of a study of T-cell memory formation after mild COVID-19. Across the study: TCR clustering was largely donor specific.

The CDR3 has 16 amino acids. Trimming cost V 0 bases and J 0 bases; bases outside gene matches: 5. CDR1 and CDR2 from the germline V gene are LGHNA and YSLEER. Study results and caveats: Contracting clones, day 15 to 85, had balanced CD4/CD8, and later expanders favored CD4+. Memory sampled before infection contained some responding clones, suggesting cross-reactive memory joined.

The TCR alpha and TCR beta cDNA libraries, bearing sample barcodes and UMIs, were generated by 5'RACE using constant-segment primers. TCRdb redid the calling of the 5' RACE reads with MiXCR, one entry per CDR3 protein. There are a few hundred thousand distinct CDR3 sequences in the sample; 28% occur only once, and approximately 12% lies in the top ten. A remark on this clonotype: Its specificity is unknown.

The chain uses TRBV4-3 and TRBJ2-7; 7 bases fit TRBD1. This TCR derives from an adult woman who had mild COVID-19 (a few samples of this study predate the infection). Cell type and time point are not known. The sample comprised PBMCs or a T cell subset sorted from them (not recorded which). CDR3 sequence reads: CASSQDVAGGSYEQYF. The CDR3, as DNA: TGCGCCAGCAGCCAAGATGTGGCAGGGGGCTCCTACGAGCAGTACTTC.